This entry is about one TCR beta chain. This entry belongs to a study of blood T cell repertoires in COVID-19. Clones were read by immunoSEQ multiplex PCR, and TCRdb kept only the in-frame ones, dropping some. This table has roughly 200,000 clones, roughly 91% appearing once. Material: PBMCs or T cells enriched from blood (not recorded which). The TCR comes from a woman aged 25 to 45 with acute COVID-19.

The CDR3, as DNA: TGTGCCAGCAGCAAGGGAGGCGACTACGAGCAGTACTTC. Residues: CASSKGGDYEQYF. The rearrangement links TRBV11-3 to TRBJ2-7; perhaps TRBD2 as D (6 bases). CDR3 length: 13 residues. CDR1 is SGHNT, CDR2 YENEEA, per germline. Trimming shortened V by 5 bases and J by 3 bases, and 11 bases separated the two germline ends.